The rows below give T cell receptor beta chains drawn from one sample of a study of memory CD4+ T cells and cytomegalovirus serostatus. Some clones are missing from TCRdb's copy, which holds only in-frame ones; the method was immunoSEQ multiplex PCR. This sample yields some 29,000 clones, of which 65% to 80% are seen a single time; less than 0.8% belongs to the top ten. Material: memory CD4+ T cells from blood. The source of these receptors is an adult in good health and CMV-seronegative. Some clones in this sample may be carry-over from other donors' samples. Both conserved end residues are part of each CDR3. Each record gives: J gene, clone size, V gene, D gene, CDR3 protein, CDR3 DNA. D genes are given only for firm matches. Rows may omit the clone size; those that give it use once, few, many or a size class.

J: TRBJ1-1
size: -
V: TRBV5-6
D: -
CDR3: CASSLGLRGVSEAFF
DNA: TGTGCCAGCAGCTTAGGTCTTCGGGGGGTCTCTGAAGCTTTCTTT

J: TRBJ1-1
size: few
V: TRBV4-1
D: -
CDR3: CASSHNSGNTEAFF
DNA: TGCGCCAGCAGCCATAATTCAGGGAACACTGAAGCTTTCTTT

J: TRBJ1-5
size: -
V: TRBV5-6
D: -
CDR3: CASSFRALNQPQHF
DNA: TGTGCCAGCAGCTTCCGGGCCCTCAATCAGCCCCAGCATTTT

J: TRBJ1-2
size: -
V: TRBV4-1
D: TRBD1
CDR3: CASSQVDRTNYGYTF
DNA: TGCGCCAGCAGCCAAGTGGACAGGACTAACTATGGCTACACCTTC

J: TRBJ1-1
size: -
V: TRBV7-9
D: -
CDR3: CASSLMNTEAFF
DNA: TGTGCCAGCAGCTTAATGAACACTGAAGCTTTCTTT

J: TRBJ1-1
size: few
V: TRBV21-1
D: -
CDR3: CASTTPRETGRAFF
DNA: TGTGCCAGCACCACGCCTAGGGAGACAGGGCGAGCTTTCTTT

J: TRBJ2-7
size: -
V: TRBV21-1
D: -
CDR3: CASSNLSPGGIAYEQYF
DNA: TGTGCCAGCAGCAATCTCTCCCCCGGGGGTATAGCCTACGAGCAGTACTTC

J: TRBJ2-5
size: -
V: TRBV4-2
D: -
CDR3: CASSVGGRIETQYF
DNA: TGTGCCAGCAGCGTAGGTGGGCGTATCGAGACCCAGTACTTC

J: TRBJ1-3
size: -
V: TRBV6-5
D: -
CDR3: CASTSGNTIYF
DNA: TGTGCCAGCACTAGTGGAAACACCATATATTTT

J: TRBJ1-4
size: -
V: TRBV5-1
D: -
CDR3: CASSFGQGAEKLFF
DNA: TGCGCCAGCAGCTTTGGCCAGGGCGCTGAAAAACTGTTTTTT

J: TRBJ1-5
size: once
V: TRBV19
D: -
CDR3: CASSLGGDQPQHF
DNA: TGTGCCAGTAGTCTCGGCGGCGATCAGCCCCAGCATTTT

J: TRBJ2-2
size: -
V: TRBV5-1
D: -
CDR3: CASSLDRGGAGELFF
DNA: TGCGCCAGCAGCTTGGACAGGGGGGGTGCCGGGGAGCTGTTTTTT

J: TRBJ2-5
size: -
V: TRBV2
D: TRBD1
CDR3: CASKDRGLTGGETQYF
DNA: TGTGCCAGCAAGGACAGGGGGCTAACGGGAGGGGAGACCCAGTACTTC

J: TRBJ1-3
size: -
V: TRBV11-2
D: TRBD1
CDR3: CASSASGGIGHTIYF
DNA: TGTGCCAGCAGCGCATCAGGGGGAATCGGACACACCATATATTTT

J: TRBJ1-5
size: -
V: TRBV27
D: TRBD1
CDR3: CASSRTGTVEQPQHF
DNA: TGTGCCAGCAGCCGGACCGGGACAGTCGAGCAGCCCCAGCATTTT

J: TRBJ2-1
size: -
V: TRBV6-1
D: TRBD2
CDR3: CASSGGLAGAYNEQFF
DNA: TGTGCCAGCAGTGGAGGACTAGCGGGGGCCTACAATGAGCAGTTCTTC

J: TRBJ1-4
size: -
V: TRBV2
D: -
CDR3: CASRLGGEKLFF
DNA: TGTGCCAGCAGGTTAGGAGGAGAAAAACTGTTTTTT

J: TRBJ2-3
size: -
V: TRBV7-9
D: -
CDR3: CASSLARTTDTQYF
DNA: TGTGCCAGCAGCTTAGCTCGGACCACAGATACGCAGTATTTT

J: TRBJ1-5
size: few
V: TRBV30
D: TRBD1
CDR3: CAWGTGDQPQHF
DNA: TGTGCCTGGGGGACAGGGGATCAGCCCCAGCATTTT

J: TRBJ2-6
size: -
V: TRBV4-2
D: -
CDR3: CASSQEQGANVLTF
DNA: TGTGCCAGCAGCCAAGAACAGGGGGCCAACGTCCTGACTTTC

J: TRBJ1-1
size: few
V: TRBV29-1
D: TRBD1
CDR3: CSVGGQEAFF
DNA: TGCAGCGTTGGGGGACAGGAAGCTTTCTTT

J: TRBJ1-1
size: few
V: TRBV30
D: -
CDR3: CAVVTGLGNTEAFF
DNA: TGTGCCGTTGTAACAGGGCTGGGGAACACTGAAGCTTTCTTT

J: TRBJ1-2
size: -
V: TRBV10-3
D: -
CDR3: CAISEGRQDGSGYTF
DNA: TGTGCCATCAGTGAGGGTAGACAGGACGGTAGTGGCTACACCTTC

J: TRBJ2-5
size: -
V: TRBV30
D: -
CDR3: CAWSVGLSTQQETQYF
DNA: TGTGCCTGGAGTGTGGGTCTCAGTACCCAACAAGAGACCCAGTACTTC

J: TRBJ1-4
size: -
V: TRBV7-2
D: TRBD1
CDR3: CASSPTGGVHEKLFF
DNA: TGTGCCAGCAGCCCCACAGGGGGGGTTCATGAAAAACTGTTTTTT

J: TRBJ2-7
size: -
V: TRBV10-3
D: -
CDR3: CAISRTGDYEQYF
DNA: TGTGCCATCAGCAGAACAGGAGACTACGAGCAGTACTTC

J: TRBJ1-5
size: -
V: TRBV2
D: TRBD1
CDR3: CASSVTGGLQPQHF
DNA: TGTGCCAGCAGTGTTACAGGGGGCCTTCAGCCCCAGCATTTT

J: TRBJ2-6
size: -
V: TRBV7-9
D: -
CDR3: CASSFLGNRSGANVLTF
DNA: TGTGCCAGCAGCTTCTTGGGCAATCGCTCTGGGGCCAACGTCCTGACTTTC